These 8 T cell receptor beta chains were sequenced from one sample in a study of blood T cells in healthy people across ages (dated by TCRdb to between 2014 and 2017). The library was built by means of 5' RACE. Data came from an Illumina HiSeq 2500. A second roughly 7 to 11 cycle PCR used a sample-barcoded 5' primer and a J-beta primer mix. Through fastp at Q25 and MiXCR, TCRdb rebuilt clones from the public reads, retaining in-frame beta chains. Rows with a matching CDR3 protein are joined into one entry that keeps the most common DNA and genes. In this sample the table shows about 700,000 distinct CDR3 sequences, about 30% of which occur a single time. Less than 20% of the sample lies in the top ten. Material for sequencing was blood. The receptors were sampled from an elderly woman in good health. Donor details come from another sample of the same person, matched by shared clones.

This clonotype appeared a few times. The chain employs TRBV28 and TRBJ1-1; D perhaps matches TRBD1 (5 bases). Looked up from germline, CDR1 is MDHEN and CDR2 is SYDVKM. This CDR3 has 13 residues. V was clipped by 2 bases and J by 6 bases, with 10 bases between them. This CDR3 reads CASSLLGAPEAFF. The DNA of the CDR3 is TGTGCCAGCAGTTTACTCGGGGCACCTGAAGCTTTCTTT.

This clonotype was counted a few times. The V gene is TRBV7-3, the J gene TRBJ2-7, with 7 nucleotides matching TRBD1. CDR1 and CDR2 (germline): SGHTA, FQGTGA. V dropped 4 bases and J dropped 2; count of bases not matched to a gene: 8. This CDR3 spans 15 amino acids. CDR3 amino acids: CASSSAGTATYEQYF. The CDR3 coding sequence is TGTGCCAGCAGCTCCGCCGGGACAGCTACCTACGAGCAGTACTTC.

The sample holds one count of this clonotype. The chain employs TRBV6-5 and TRBJ2-7; TRBD1 agrees at 7 bases. Trimming removed 5 bases from V and 3 bases from J; junction bases left unmatched: 7. CDR3 length: 14 amino acids. Germline values: CDR1 MNHEY, CDR2 SVGAGI. The DNA of the CDR3 is TGTGCCAGCAGTCTAACCCGGACAGGCTACGAGCAGTACTTC. Its protein product is CASSLTRTGYEQYF.

This clonotype was counted at least ten times. The V gene is TRBV12-3 or TRBV12-4, the J gene TRBJ2-7; tentative D call: TRBD2 (6 bases). Trimming took 5 bases from V and 2 from J, leaving 13 bases between them. The CDR3 is made up of 14 amino acids. Written as DNA, the CDR3 is TGTGCCAGCAGTAGAGATGGGGGGACCTACGAGCAGTACTTC. It encodes CASSRDGGTYEQYF.

This clonotype was detected only a few times. This chain links TRBV2 with TRBJ1-1, with TRBD1 as a possible D gene (5 bases). The CDR3 is 14 amino acids. Trimming cost V 6 bases and J 5 bases, with 16 bases left between them. CDR1 and CDR2 (germline): SNHLY, FYNNEI. The CDR3 reads CASRPDGGGTEAFF. The DNA for the CDR3 is TGTGCCAGCAGGCCAGACGGGGGAGGGACTGAAGCTTTCTTT.

The chain carries TRBV20-1 and TRBJ1-6; D is perhaps TRBD1 (6 bases). The ends were cut back, 4 bases at V and 4 bases at J, with 8 bases in the middle. This CDR3 has 13 amino acids. Germline assignment: CDR1 DFQATT and CDR2 SNEGSKA (reference sequence). CDR3 residues: CSANDRYNSPLHF. DNA for the CDR3: TGCAGTGCTAACGACAGGTATAATTCACCCCTCCACTTT.

This clonotype was counted many times. This rearrangement joins TRBV7-3 to TRBJ2-3, with a weak D call TRBD2 (6 bases). V gave up 2 bases and J gave up 1 base, with 10 bases separating them. The CDR3 has 15 residues. Germline CDR1 reads SGHTA; CDR2 reads FQGTGA. Written as DNA, the CDR3 is TGTGCCAGCAGCTTACGGGGGAAGGGCACAGATACGCAGTATTTT. This encodes CASSLRGKGTDTQYF.

This clonotype showed up just a few times. This chain links TRBV4-2 with TRBJ2-3; TRBD2 agrees at 8 bases. The V gene's germline CDR1 is LGHNA and CDR2 YNFKEQ. This CDR3 spans 18 amino acids. The trim removed 1 base at V and 0 bases at J, leaving 9 bases unmatched. CDR3 protein: CASSQVAGGQTSTDTQYF. Here the CDR3 DNA reads TGTGCCAGCAGCCAAGTGGCGGGGGGCCAGACTAGCACAGATACGCAGTATTTT.